A selection of T cell receptor beta chains follows, all from one sample in a study of T cell changes during pregnancy in multiple sclerosis. Here immunoSEQ multiplex PCR was the method, and the copy in TCRdb shows in-frame clones only, minus some. Among around 77,000 clones listed, roughly 92% were seen once. Sequencing used peripheral blood, obtained in the third trimester of pregnancy. All receptors come from a female donor with multiple sclerosis, enrolled in a pregnancy study. CDR3s include the opening cysteine and the closing phenylalanine or tryptophan. Each record gives: D gene, V gene, clone size, J gene, CDR3 DNA, CDR3 protein. D genes are given only for firm matches. Some rows mark clone size as missing; the rest say once, few, many or name a class of expanded clone.

TRBD1	TRBV15	-	TRBJ1-2	TGTGCCACCAGCAGAGATAAGGGACAGGTTTCTTGGTACGGCTACACCTTC	CATSRDKGQVSWYGYTF
TRBD2	TRBV28	-	TRBJ2-5	TGTGCCAGCAGATCAGCGGGAGTAAAGGAGACCCAGTACTTC	CASRSAGVKETQYF
-	TRBV19	once	TRBJ2-2	TGTGCCAGTAGTATTTTATCGGCAGGGCGTAACGGGGAGCTGTTTTTT	CASSILSAGRNGELFF
-	TRBV30	once	TRBJ2-3	TGTGCCTGGGAGATTGTAGCGGGCACAGATACGCAGTATTTT	CAWEIVAGTDTQYF
TRBD1	TRBV28	-	TRBJ2-7	TGTGCCAGCAGTTTGGAACAGGGGTCGTACGAGCAGTACTTC	CASSLEQGSYEQYF
-	TRBV19	-	TRBJ2-1	TGTGCCAGTAGTCCCCTTGAGGGGGTCTACAATGAGCAGTTCTTC	CASSPLEGVYNEQFF
-	TRBV18	-	TRBJ1-3	TGTGCCAGCTCACCGGGACATCACTACTCTGGAAACACCATATATTTT	CASSPGHHYSGNTIYF
TRBD1	TRBV28	-	TRBJ1-1	TGTGCCAGCAGTCCCGGGACAGTTCAGAACACTGAAGCTTTCTTT	CASSPGTVQNTEAFF
TRBD1	TRBV10-1	-	TRBJ2-5	TGCGCCAGCAGCCCGACAGGGTCTCAAGAGACCCAGTACTTC	CASSPTGSQETQYF
-	TRBV15	-	TRBJ2-7	TGTGCCACCAGCAGAGATCGCGGGGGCCAGCAGTACTTC	CATSRDRGGQQYF
-	TRBV7-2	-	TRBJ1-1	TGTGCCAGCAGCTTAGGGTATCAGGGGCTGAACACTGAAGCTTTCTTT	CASSLGYQGLNTEAFF
TRBD2	TRBV29-1	-	TRBJ2-1	TGCAGCGTTGAAGATGGGAGTAGCGGGAGTGGGGATTGGAATGAGCAGTTCTTC	CSVEDGSSGSGDWNEQFF
TRBD1	TRBV10-3	-	TRBJ1-2	TGTGCCATCAGTGTCAGACAGGGGAGCTTGGATGGCTACACCTTC	CAISVRQGSLDGYTF
-	TRBV18	-	TRBJ2-5	TGTGCCAGCTCACCACCGCCCGGGAGAGAGACCCAGTACTTC	CASSPPPGRETQYF
-	TRBV27	-	TRBJ1-1	TGTGCCAGCAGTTTAATGGAGGACACTGAAGCTTTCTTT	CASSLMEDTEAFF
-	TRBV6-5	few	TRBJ1-1	TGTGCCAGCACATCGGTCGGCGGGCGGACTGAAGCTTTCTTT	CASTSVGGRTEAFF
TRBD2	TRBV5-1	-	TRBJ2-4	TGCGCCAGCAGCTTACTAGCGGGAGAGAAAAACATTCAGTACTTC	CASSLLAGEKNIQYF
TRBD2	TRBV27	-	TRBJ2-3	TGTGCCAGCAGTCCGCTAGCGGGAGCGCGAGATACGCAGTATTTT	CASSPLAGARDTQYF
TRBD2	TRBV29-1	once	TRBJ2-7	TGCAGCGTTGAATTCACTAGCGGCTACGAGCAGTACTTC	CSVEFTSGYEQYF
-	TRBV5-4	once	TRBJ2-1	TGTGCCAGCAGCCTACGGAGCGGTGACAATGAGCAGTTCTTC	CASSLRSGDNEQFF
TRBD2	TRBV5-4	-	TRBJ2-1	TGTGCCAGCAGCTTTGGGACTAGCGGAGCCGGATACAATGAGCAGTTCTTC	CASSFGTSGAGYNEQFF
-	TRBV15	-	TRBJ1-4	TGTGCCACCAGCACCCAGGGTACCGAGGAAAAACTGTTTTTT	CATSTQGTEEKLFF
-	TRBV5-1	-	TRBJ2-1	TGCGCCAGCAGCTTGGACAGTGCCTACAATGAGCAGTTCTTC	CASSLDSAYNEQFF
TRBD2	TRBV2	-	TRBJ2-3	TGTGCCAGCGCCTCCTTCGGACTAGCGGAAGACACAGATACGCAGTATTTT	CASASFGLAEDTDTQYF
TRBD1	TRBV27	-	TRBJ1-2	TGTGCCAGCAGTTCCCGGGACAGGGTTAACACCTTC	CASSSRDRVNTF
-	TRBV29-1	-	TRBJ2-7	TGCAGCGTTTCCCGACAGGACCGCTCCTACGAGCAGTACTTC	CSVSRQDRSYEQYF
TRBD1	TRBV7-9	once	TRBJ2-1	TGTGCCAGCAGCTCCGGGACAGGGGTTGCGTGGGAGCAGTTCTTC	CASSSGTGVAWEQFF
TRBD1	TRBV14	once	TRBJ2-7	TGTGCCAGCAGCCAAGCGGGACAGAACTACGAGCAGTACTTC	CASSQAGQNYEQYF
TRBD2	TRBV28	-	TRBJ2-3	TGTGCCAGCAGTTTGCTAGCGGGAGGAACAGATACGCAGTATTTT	CASSLLAGGTDTQYF
-	TRBV27	-	TRBJ2-7	TGTGCCAGCAGAATACCCGACACCCCCTACGAGCAGTACTTC	CASRIPDTPYEQYF
-	TRBV7-9	once	TRBJ1-1	TGTGCCAGCAGCTTACCCCGGGATGACACTGAAGCTTTCTTT	CASSLPRDDTEAFF
TRBD2	TRBV4-3	-	TRBJ2-3	TGCGCCAGCAGCCAAGATCCACCTAGCGGTCCTAGCACAGATACGCAGTATTTT	CASSQDPPSGPSTDTQYF
TRBD2	TRBV11-3	-	TRBJ2-2	TGTGCCAGCAGCCCGGGACTAGCGGAAACCGGGGAGCTGTTTTTT	CASSPGLAETGELFF
TRBD2	TRBV7-3	-	TRBJ2-7	TGTGCCAGCAGCCGAGGGGAGGGAACAAACGAGCAGTACTTC	CASSRGEGTNEQYF
-	TRBV6-5	-	TRBJ2-1	TGTGCCAGCAGCTCTAGGGGCAATGAGCAGTTCTTC	CASSSRGNEQFF
-	TRBV10-1	-	TRBJ1-2	TGCGCCAGCAGTCAGGGAAACTATGGCTACACCTTC	CASSQGNYGYTF
TRBD1	TRBV28	-	TRBJ2-7	TGTGCCAGCAGTCGCCCCGGGACAGATTTATACGAGCAGTACTTC	CASSRPGTDLYEQYF
-	TRBV27	-	TRBJ2-2	TGTGCCAGCAAACAAACATCCGGGGAGCTGTTTTTT	CASKQTSGELFF
TRBD2	TRBV6-5	-	TRBJ2-1	TGTGCCAGCAGCCGTGGACTAGCGGGCCCCAATGAGCAGTTCTTC	CASSRGLAGPNEQFF
TRBD2	TRBV19	-	TRBJ2-3	TGTGCCAGTAGTATCGGACTAGCGGGAGGGAGCTCCACAGATACGCAGTATTTT	CASSIGLAGGSSTDTQYF
-	TRBV6-5	-	TRBJ1-6	TGTGCCAGCAGTTTCGGGGATTTAAAGGGATCACCCCTCCACTTT	CASSFGDLKGSPLHF
-	TRBV29-1	medium-sized	TRBJ1-4	TGCAGCTCTAGCGGGACCGTTCTAGGGGAAAAACTGTTTTTT	CSSSGTVLGEKLFF
TRBD2	TRBV11-2	once	TRBJ2-7	TGTGCCAGCAGCTTAGTGGGGGCGGGAGGTCCTCGGAACGAGCAGTACTTC	CASSLVGAGGPRNEQYF
TRBD1	TRBV28	-	TRBJ1-5	TGTGCCAGCAGTGTATGGACAGGGAACAATCAGCCCCAGCATTTT	CASSVWTGNNQPQHF
-	TRBV21-1	-	TRBJ1-2	TGTGCCAGCAGACCCCTAGAGGAGCAGTATGGCTACACCTTC	CASRPLEEQYGYTF
-	TRBV6-5	-	TRBJ1-2	TGTGCCAGCAGTTACTCGAACGAAGAGTATGGCTACACCTTC	CASSYSNEEYGYTF
-	TRBV12-1	few	TRBJ1-1	TGTGCCAGCAGTCCTACAGGGAGGGGGGACACTGAAGCTTTCTTT	CASSPTGRGDTEAFF
-	TRBV6-4	-	TRBJ1-1	TGTGCCAGCAGTGACGACATGTGGACTGAAGCTTTCTTT	CASSDDMWTEAFF
-	TRBV4-1	-	TRBJ1-4	TGCGCCAGCAGCGCCTCCGGCGGGACTGCAACTAATGAAAAACTGTTTTTT	CASSASGGTATNEKLFF
-	TRBV11-2	-	TRBJ2-1	TGTGCCAGCAGCTTAGCCGGAGTCGGTGAGCAGTTCTTC	CASSLAGVGEQFF
TRBD2	TRBV6-5	-	TRBJ2-3	TGTGCCACAGGACTAGCGGGACCCACAGATACGCAGTATTTT	CATGLAGPTDTQYF
TRBD2	TRBV19	once	TRBJ2-7	TGTGCCAGTAGTAGGGGACTAGCGGTTTCCTACGAGCAGTACTTC	CASSRGLAVSYEQYF
TRBD1	TRBV7-2	-	TRBJ2-6	TGTGCCAGCAGACGGACAGGGTCTGGGGCCAACGTCCTGACTTTC	CASRRTGSGANVLTF
TRBD1	TRBV27	-	TRBJ1-4	TGTGCCAGCAGTTTGGGACAGGGGACCTACCATGAAAAACTGTTTTTT	CASSLGQGTYHEKLFF